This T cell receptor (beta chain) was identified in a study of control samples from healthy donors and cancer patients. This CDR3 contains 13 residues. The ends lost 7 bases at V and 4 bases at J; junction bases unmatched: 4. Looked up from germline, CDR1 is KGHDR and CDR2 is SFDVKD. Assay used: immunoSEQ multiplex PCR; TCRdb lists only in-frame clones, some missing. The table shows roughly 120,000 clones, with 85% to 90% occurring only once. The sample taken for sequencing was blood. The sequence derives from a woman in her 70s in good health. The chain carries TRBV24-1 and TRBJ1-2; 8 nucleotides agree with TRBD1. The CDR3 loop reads CATRAGGSYGYTF. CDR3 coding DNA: TGTGCCACCAGGGCAGGGGGCTCCTATGGCTACACCTTC.